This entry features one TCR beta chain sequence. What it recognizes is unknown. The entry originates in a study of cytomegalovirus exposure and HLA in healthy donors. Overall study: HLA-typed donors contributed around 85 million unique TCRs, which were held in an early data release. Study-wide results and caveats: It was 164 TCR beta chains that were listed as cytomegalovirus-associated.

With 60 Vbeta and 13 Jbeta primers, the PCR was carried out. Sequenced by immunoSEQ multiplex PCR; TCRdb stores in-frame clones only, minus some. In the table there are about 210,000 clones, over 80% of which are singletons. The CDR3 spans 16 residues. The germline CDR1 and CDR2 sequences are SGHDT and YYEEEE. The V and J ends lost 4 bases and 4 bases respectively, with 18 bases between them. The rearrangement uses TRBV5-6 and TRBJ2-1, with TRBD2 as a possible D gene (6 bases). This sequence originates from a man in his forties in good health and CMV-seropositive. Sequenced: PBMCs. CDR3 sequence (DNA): TGTGCCAGCAGCCCCCCATGGGGCGGGGCTTACAATGAGCAGTTCTTC. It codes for CASSPPWGGAYNEQFF.